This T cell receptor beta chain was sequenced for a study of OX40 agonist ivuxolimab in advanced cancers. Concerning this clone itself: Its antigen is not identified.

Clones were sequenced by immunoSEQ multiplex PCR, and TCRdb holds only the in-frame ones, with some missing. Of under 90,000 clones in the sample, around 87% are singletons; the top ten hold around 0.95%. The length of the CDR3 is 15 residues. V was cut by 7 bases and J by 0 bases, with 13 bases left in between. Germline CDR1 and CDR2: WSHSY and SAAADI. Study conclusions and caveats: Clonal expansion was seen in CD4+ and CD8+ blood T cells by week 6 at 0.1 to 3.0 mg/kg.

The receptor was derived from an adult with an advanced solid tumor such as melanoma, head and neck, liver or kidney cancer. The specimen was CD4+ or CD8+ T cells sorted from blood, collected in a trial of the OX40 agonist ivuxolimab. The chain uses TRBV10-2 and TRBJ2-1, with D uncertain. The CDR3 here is CASTATDGSYNEQFF. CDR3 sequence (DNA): TGCGCCAGCACTGCAACCGACGGCTCCTACAATGAGCAGTTCTTC.